A selection of T cell receptor beta chains follows, all from one sample in a study of OX40 agonist ivuxolimab in advanced cancers. Clones were sequenced by immunoSEQ multiplex PCR, and TCRdb holds only the in-frame ones, with some missing. This table has 53,000 or so clones, around 83% appearing once. Sequencing was performed on CD4+ or CD8+ T cells sorted from blood, taken in a trial of the OX40 agonist ivuxolimab. These receptors all come from an adult with an advanced solid tumor such as melanoma, head and neck, liver or kidney cancer. The CDR3 runs from the conserved cysteine through the conserved F or W. A D gene is named only where the DNA matches it firmly. The size entry is marked missing in some rows and otherwise reads once, few, many or a size class.

v_gene: TRBV7-9
abundance: -
j_gene: TRBJ1-5
d_gene: TRBD1
CDR3aa: CASSLDGTEDQPQHF
CDR3nt: TGTGCCAGCAGCTTGGACGGGACAGAGGACCAGCCCCAGCATTTT

v_gene: TRBV23-1
abundance: medium-sized
j_gene: TRBJ2-7
d_gene: TRBD1
CDR3aa: CASSLTSLGQGEGYEQYF
CDR3nt: TGCGCCAGCAGTCTTACATCCCTCGGACAGGGGGAGGGCTACGAGCAGTACTTC

v_gene: TRBV28
abundance: -
j_gene: TRBJ2-7
d_gene: -
CDR3aa: CASRQGGESHEQYF
CDR3nt: TGTGCCAGCAGGCAAGGAGGGGAATCCCACGAGCAGTACTTC

v_gene: TRBV5-1
abundance: -
j_gene: TRBJ1-2
d_gene: -
CDR3aa: CASSTSTGIYGYTF
CDR3nt: TGCGCCAGCAGCACCTCCACAGGGATCTATGGCTACACCTTC

v_gene: TRBV4-1
abundance: -
j_gene: TRBJ1-4
d_gene: TRBD1
CDR3aa: CASSQGIQGGEKLFF
CDR3nt: TGCGCCAGCAGCCAAGGAATACAGGGGGGAGAAAAACTGTTTTTT

v_gene: TRBV6-6
abundance: few
j_gene: TRBJ2-7
d_gene: -
CDR3aa: CASTRGGSQYF
CDR3nt: TGTGCCAGCACCAGGGGGGGATCCCAGTACTTC

v_gene: TRBV5-5
abundance: -
j_gene: TRBJ1-6
d_gene: -
CDR3aa: CASSFLSNSPLHF
CDR3nt: TGTGCCAGCAGCTTTTTAAGTAATTCACCCCTCCACTTT

v_gene: TRBV5-1
abundance: -
j_gene: TRBJ1-1
d_gene: TRBD1
CDR3aa: CASSLEGQGDTEAFF
CDR3nt: TGCGCCAGCAGCTTGGAGGGACAGGGGGACACTGAAGCTTTCTTT

v_gene: TRBV5-6
abundance: -
j_gene: TRBJ1-1
d_gene: -
CDR3aa: CASSLAYETEAFF
CDR3nt: TGTGCCAGCAGCTTGGCCTATGAGACTGAAGCTTTCTTT

v_gene: TRBV7-2
abundance: -
j_gene: TRBJ2-3
d_gene: -
CDR3aa: CASRGGLSTDTQYF
CDR3nt: TGTGCCAGCAGGGGGGGTTTGAGCACAGATACGCAGTATTTT

v_gene: TRBV7-2
abundance: once
j_gene: TRBJ2-3
d_gene: -
CDR3aa: CASSLTWDTQYF
CDR3nt: TGTGCCAGCAGCTTAACTTGGGATACGCAGTATTTT

v_gene: TRBV5-1
abundance: -
j_gene: TRBJ1-4
d_gene: TRBD1
CDR3aa: CASRRDRGRDEKLFF
CDR3nt: TGCGCCAGCAGAAGGGACAGGGGTAGAGATGAAAAACTGTTTTTT

v_gene: TRBV28
abundance: -
j_gene: TRBJ1-6
d_gene: -
CDR3aa: CASSLLGTSSYNSPLHF
CDR3nt: TGTGCCAGCAGTTTACTGGGCACTAGCTCCTATAATTCACCCCTCCACTTT

v_gene: TRBV6-5
abundance: -
j_gene: TRBJ1-1
d_gene: -
CDR3aa: CASSPPDTENTEAFF
CDR3nt: TGTGCCAGCAGTCCCCCCGACACTGAGAACACTGAAGCTTTCTTT

v_gene: TRBV11-2
abundance: -
j_gene: TRBJ2-7
d_gene: TRBD1
CDR3aa: CASSLGTGGEQYF
CDR3nt: TGTGCCAGCAGCTTAGGGACAGGGGGCGAGCAGTACTTC

v_gene: TRBV2
abundance: -
j_gene: TRBJ1-4
d_gene: -
CDR3aa: CASSGQVNEKLFF
CDR3nt: TGTGCCAGCAGTGGACAGGTCAATGAAAAACTGTTTTTT

v_gene: TRBV19
abundance: -
j_gene: TRBJ1-5
d_gene: -
CDR3aa: CASTPRGAGWNQPQHF
CDR3nt: TGTGCCAGTACCCCTAGGGGGGCAGGGTGGAATCAGCCCCAGCATTTT

v_gene: TRBV28
abundance: -
j_gene: TRBJ2-2
d_gene: -
CDR3aa: CASSYPHGPSWNTGELFF
CDR3nt: TGTGCCAGCAGTTACCCTCACGGACCTTCTTGGAACACCGGGGAGCTGTTTTTT

v_gene: TRBV10-3
abundance: -
j_gene: TRBJ1-4
d_gene: -
CDR3aa: CAIKDRATNEKLFF
CDR3nt: TGTGCCATCAAGGACAGAGCAACTAATGAAAAACTGTTTTTT

v_gene: TRBV6-1
abundance: few
j_gene: TRBJ1-2
d_gene: -
CDR3aa: CASNPRGGYGYTF
CDR3nt: TGTGCCAGCAATCCCAGAGGGGGCTATGGCTACACCTTC

v_gene: TRBV6-4
abundance: -
j_gene: TRBJ2-1
d_gene: TRBD1
CDR3aa: CASSDSSRTGGFGEQFF
CDR3nt: TGTGCCAGCAGTGACTCGTCTAGAACAGGGGGCTTCGGTGAGCAGTTCTTC

v_gene: TRBV19
abundance: few
j_gene: TRBJ1-6
d_gene: -
CDR3aa: CASSRTGTAYNSPLHF
CDR3nt: TGTGCCAGTAGTCGAACCGGGACGGCCTATAATTCACCCCTCCACTTT

v_gene: TRBV21-1
abundance: -
j_gene: TRBJ1-5
d_gene: -
CDR3aa: CASSSSQLGSNQPQHF
CDR3nt: TGTGCCAGCAGCTCGTCCCAATTAGGTAGCAATCAGCCCCAGCATTTT

v_gene: TRBV2
abundance: -
j_gene: TRBJ2-6
d_gene: -
CDR3aa: CAKNSGANVLTF
CDR3nt: TGTGCCAAGAACTCTGGGGCCAACGTCCTGACTTTC

v_gene: TRBV5-1
abundance: -
j_gene: TRBJ2-5
d_gene: -
CDR3aa: CASSLDQETQYF
CDR3nt: TGCGCCAGCAGCTTGGATCAAGAGACCCAGTACTTC

v_gene: TRBV6-6
abundance: -
j_gene: TRBJ1-1
d_gene: -
CDR3aa: CASSYGHTEAFF
CDR3nt: TGTGCCAGCAGTTATGGGCACACTGAAGCTTTCTTT

v_gene: TRBV23-1
abundance: -
j_gene: TRBJ2-2
d_gene: TRBD1
CDR3aa: CATDTSGGSTQVTGELFF
CDR3nt: TGCGCCACCGACACCTCAGGGGGCAGTACGCAAGTCACCGGGGAGCTGTTTTTT

v_gene: TRBV6-5
abundance: -
j_gene: TRBJ1-2
d_gene: -
CDR3aa: CASSLRDSGYTF
CDR3nt: TGTGCCAGCAGCCTCCGGGACTCAGGCTACACCTTC

v_gene: TRBV30
abundance: -
j_gene: TRBJ1-3
d_gene: -
CDR3aa: CAWSAAGVRNTIYF
CDR3nt: TGTGCCTGGAGTGCGGCAGGGGTGAGAAACACCATATATTTT

v_gene: TRBV11-2
abundance: -
j_gene: TRBJ1-2
d_gene: -
CDR3aa: CASSLAPAFGYTF
CDR3nt: TGTGCCAGCAGCTTAGCTCCGGCTTTTGGCTACACCTTC

v_gene: TRBV11-2
abundance: -
j_gene: TRBJ2-7
d_gene: TRBD2
CDR3aa: CASSPRLSAGGAYEQYF
CDR3nt: TGTGCCAGCAGCCCTCGACTGAGCGCGGGGGGGGCCTACGAGCAGTACTTC

v_gene: TRBV30
abundance: -
j_gene: TRBJ1-1
d_gene: -
CDR3aa: CAWSRDSSNTEAFF
CDR3nt: TGTGCCTGGAGCCGTGACAGCTCGAACACTGAAGCTTTCTTT

v_gene: TRBV2
abundance: -
j_gene: TRBJ1-1
d_gene: -
CDR3aa: CASSANWRTEAFF
CDR3nt: TGTGCCAGCAGTGCCAACTGGCGGACTGAAGCTTTCTTT

v_gene: TRBV5-1
abundance: -
j_gene: TRBJ1-6
d_gene: -
CDR3aa: CASSLEGNNNSPLHF
CDR3nt: TGCGCCAGCAGCTTGGAGGGGAATAATAATTCACCCCTCCACTTT

v_gene: TRBV7-2
abundance: -
j_gene: TRBJ2-7
d_gene: TRBD2
CDR3aa: CASSPQTGGSREQYF
CDR3nt: TGTGCCAGCAGCCCCCAAACGGGGGGTTCCCGCGAGCAGTACTTC

v_gene: TRBV18
abundance: -
j_gene: TRBJ2-1
d_gene: -
CDR3aa: CASSPSAGLYNEQFF
CDR3nt: TGTGCCAGCTCACCCTCGGCAGGGCTCTACAATGAGCAGTTCTTC

v_gene: TRBV28
abundance: -
j_gene: TRBJ2-1
d_gene: -
CDR3aa: CASKDWTGLYNEQFF
CDR3nt: TGTGCCAGCAAGGACTGGACTGGGCTATACAATGAGCAGTTCTTC

v_gene: TRBV6-1
abundance: few
j_gene: TRBJ1-3
d_gene: -
CDR3aa: CASSDTWPTLQGSGNTIYF
CDR3nt: TGTGCCAGCAGTGACACTTGGCCAACACTACAGGGATCTGGAAACACCATATATTTT

v_gene: TRBV5-1
abundance: -
j_gene: TRBJ2-5
d_gene: -
CDR3aa: CASSKGQGGGETQYF
CDR3nt: TGCGCCAGCAGCAAAGGACAGGGAGGGGGAGAGACCCAGTACTTC

v_gene: TRBV14
abundance: -
j_gene: TRBJ1-1
d_gene: -
CDR3aa: CASSPWTGMNTEAFF
CDR3nt: TGTGCCAGCAGCCCCTGGACGGGTATGAACACTGAAGCTTTCTTT

v_gene: TRBV6-5
abundance: few
j_gene: TRBJ2-7
d_gene: -
CDR3aa: CASRHSYEQYF
CDR3nt: TGTGCCAGCAGGCACTCCTACGAGCAGTACTTC

v_gene: TRBV19
abundance: -
j_gene: TRBJ1-2
d_gene: TRBD1
CDR3aa: CASSIGRDSKIANYGYTF
CDR3nt: TGTGCCAGTAGTATAGGGAGGGACAGCAAGATAGCTAACTATGGCTACACCTTC

v_gene: TRBV7-2
abundance: -
j_gene: TRBJ2-1
d_gene: TRBD1
CDR3aa: CASSIPGQKQFF
CDR3nt: TGTGCCAGCAGCATTCCGGGACAGAAACAGTTCTTC

v_gene: TRBV15
abundance: once
j_gene: TRBJ1-4
d_gene: TRBD1
CDR3aa: CATSSPGQGPEKLFF
CDR3nt: TGTGCCACCAGCAGTCCGGGACAGGGACCTGAAAAACTGTTTTTT

v_gene: TRBV5-4
abundance: -
j_gene: TRBJ2-1
d_gene: -
CDR3aa: CASSLSLYNEQFF
CDR3nt: TGTGCCAGCAGCTTGAGTCTCTACAATGAGCAGTTCTTC

v_gene: TRBV4-1
abundance: -
j_gene: TRBJ1-5
d_gene: TRBD1
CDR3aa: CASSHPQGGQPQHF
CDR3nt: TGCGCCAGCAGCCATCCGCAGGGGGGACAGCCCCAGCATTTT